One sample yielded the 28 T cell receptor beta chains listed below, sequenced in a study of OX40 agonist ivuxolimab in advanced cancers. The method was immunoSEQ multiplex PCR; TCRdb's version includes in-frame clones alone and lacks a portion of them. This table holds 85,000 to 120,000 clones, 75% to 95% found once. Sample: CD4+ or CD8+ T cells sorted from blood, taken in a trial of the OX40 agonist ivuxolimab. All receptors come from an adult with an advanced solid tumor such as melanoma, head and neck, liver or kidney cancer.

This rearrangement joins TRBV5-1 to TRBJ1-5; D is unclear. CDR1 and CDR2 (germline): SGHRS, YFSETQ. Between the trimmed V and J ends, which lost 4 bases and 7 bases, there was a span of 15 bases. The CDR3 runs to 14 residues. CDR3 coding DNA: TGCGCCAGCAGCCCCTGGGAGGGCGAGCAGCCCCAGCATTTT. It translates to CASSPWEGEQPQHF.

The rearrangement links TRBV6-4 to TRBJ1-1; D gene unclear. V was cut by 11 bases and J by 7 bases, with 26 bases left in between. Germline CDR1 MRHNA, CDR2 SNTAGT. The CDR3 has 15 residues. The CDR3 bases are TGTGCCCGCTCTTTGACCTCCACCGCTTTGGGTGAAGCTTTCTTT. This sequence encodes CARSLTSTALGEAFF.

The V gene is TRBV27, the J gene TRBJ2-1, with D possibly TRBD1 on 6 matching bases. The CDR3 sequence is 15 residues long. V dropped 0 bases and J dropped 12 bases, with 18 bases sitting between them. CDR1 and CDR2 from the germline V gene are MNHEY and SMNVEV (reference sequence). CDR3 sequence (DNA): TGTGCCAGCAGTTTATCGACGGGGTTTGGGGGCGGGCAGTTCTTC. This encodes CASSLSTGFGGGQFF.

The rearrangement joins TRBV5-4 to TRBJ1-4; D remains ambiguous. The CDR3 extends over 15 amino acids. The germline gives CDR1 SGHNT, CDR2 YYREEE (reference sequence). The V end was cut by 4 bases, the J end by 0 bases, with 10 bases between. The CDR3 sequence: CASSPTGATNEKLFF. CDR3 in DNA: TGTGCCAGCAGCCCCACCGGTGCAACTAATGAAAAACTGTTTTTT.

DNA of the CDR3: TGCGCCAGCAGCCAAGACACCGGACAGGGGAGACCTTTTCCCTATCAGCCCCAGCATTTT. Translation: CASSQDTGQGRPFPYQPQHF. This chain connects TRBV4-3 to TRBJ1-5; TRBD1 matches 9 bases. Losses at the gene ends were 0 bases for V and 5 bases for J; bases not matched to a gene: 17. The CDR3 runs to 20 residues. CDR1 LGHNA and CDR2 YSLEER come from the germline V gene.

J is TRBJ2-1 and V is TRBV9; D is perhaps TRBD1 or TRBD2 (5 bases each). CDR1 is SGDLS and CDR2 is YYNGEE in the germline V gene. The CDR3 has 18 residues. Trimming left V 4 bases short and J 5 bases short, with 25 bases between. The CDR3 DNA reads TGTGCCAGCAGCTTCCCAAGGGGCGGACTTGGGCCTAACAATGAGCAGTTCTTC. It translates to CASSFPRGGLGPNNEQFF.

The rearrangement uses TRBV28 and TRBJ1-5; no reliable D call. Trimming took 6 bases from V and 1 from J, leaving 4 bases between them. This CDR3 region has 12 residues. Germline V lookup: CDR1 MDHEN, CDR2 SYDVKM. The CDR3 protein is CASSVSNQPQHF. The CDR3 DNA reads TGTGCCAGCAGCGTCAGCAATCAGCCCCAGCATTTT.

The chain uses TRBV28 and TRBJ2-7; D gene ambiguous. This CDR3 is 13 amino acids long. The germline V gene encodes CDR1 MDHEN and CDR2 SYDVKM. With 5 bases removed from V and 2 bases from J, the gap between germline ends came to 10 bases. CDR3 DNA sequence: TGTGCCAGCAGTAGTCCTGCCCCCTACGAGCAGTACTTC. Protein sequence: CASSSPAPYEQYF.

This chain connects TRBV30 to TRBJ1-2; no clear D gene. Germline CDR1 is GTSNPN and CDR2 is SVGIG (reference sequence). This CDR3 contains 17 residues. V was cut by 5 bases and J by 6 bases, with 28 bases left in between. This CDR3 reads CAWEGGIQPRGVDGYTF. In DNA, the CDR3 is TGTGCCTGGGAGGGCGGTATACAGCCCCGTGGAGTAGATGGCTACACCTTC. The full variable domain, completed using reference TRBV30 and TRBJ1-2, is SQTIHQWPATLVQPVGSPLSLECTVEGTSNPNLYWYRQAAGRGLQLLFYSVGIGQISSEVPQNLSASRPQDRQFILSSKKLLLSDSGFYLCAWEGGIQPRGVDGYTFGSGTRLTVV.

The CDR3 reads CATRPGERSGNTIYF. The CDR3 DNA is TGTGCCACCAGACCAGGGGAACGCTCTGGAAACACCATATATTTT. This chain connects TRBV15 to TRBJ1-3; D might be TRBD1 (6 bases). The CDR3 is 15 amino acids. V was trimmed by 6 bases and J by 0 bases, leaving 12 bases between them. Germline V gives CDR1 LNHNV, CDR2 YYDKDF (reference sequence).

V usage is TRBV30 and J usage is TRBJ2-5, with 7 bases matching TRBD2. The junction had 4 bases not matched to a gene; V was cut back by 3 bases and J by 3 bases. Germline V CDR1 and CDR2: GTSNPN, SVGIG (reference sequence). The CDR3 has 13 residues. In DNA, the CDR3 is TGTGCCTGGAGAGGGACTAATAAAGAGACCCAGTACTTC. Its protein is CAWRGTNKETQYF.

V gene TRBV5-8 combines with J gene TRBJ1-6, with D perhaps matching TRBD1 (5 bases). The CDR3 extends over 15 amino acids. CDR1 SGHTS and CDR2 YDEGEE come from the germline V gene. The V and J ends lost 5 bases and 8 bases respectively, with 17 bases between them. As DNA, the CDR3 is TGTGCCAGCAGTGGTGTTGGGCAGGGAGATTCACCCCTCCACTTT. Its translation is CASSGVGQGDSPLHF.

The V and J genes are TRBV7-2 and TRBJ1-1, with 7 bases fitting TRBD1. V lost 5 bases, J lost 3 bases, and 3 bases stayed unmatched. Per the germline V gene, CDR1 is SGHTA and CDR2 is FQGNSA. The CDR3 is 13 amino acids. CDR3 nucleotides: TGTGCCAGCAGCCCGGGACAGTACACTGAAGCTTTCTTT. This encodes CASSPGQYTEAFF.

The chain is built from TRBV7-2 and TRBJ1-2; tentative D call: TRBD1 (6 bases). Germline CDR1 is SGHTA and CDR2 is FQGNSA. CDR3 length equals 11 residues. The V and J ends lost 3 bases and 8 bases respectively, with 7 bases between them. CDR3 sequence: CASSFRGGYTF. CDR3 nucleotide sequence: TGTGCCAGCAGCTTCAGGGGCGGCTACACCTTC.

This chain links TRBV6-1 with TRBJ2-6; perhaps TRBD1 as D (6 bases). CDR1 is MNHNS and CDR2 is SASEGT in the germline V gene. The CDR3 consists of 15 residues. V was clipped by 2 bases and J by 2 bases, with 7 bases between them. CDR3 nucleotide sequence: TGTGCCAGCAGTGAATCAGGGGCTGGGGCCAACGTCCTGACTTTC. Translated: CASSESGAGANVLTF.

This rearrangement joins TRBV4-3 to TRBJ1-4, with a weak D call TRBD1 (6 bases). Per the germline V gene, CDR1 is LGHNA and CDR2 is YSLEER. The CDR3 has 15 amino acids. The V end was cut by 4 bases, the J end by 3 bases, with 12 bases between. The CDR3 loop reads CASSRVGGPNEKLFF. Here the CDR3 DNA reads TGCGCCAGCAGCCGGGTCGGGGGGCCTAATGAAAAACTGTTTTTT.

V and J are TRBV6-5 and TRBJ1-6; a possible D gene is TRBD1 (5 bases). The V end was cut by 4 bases, the J end by 0 bases, with 7 bases between. Germline V CDR1 and CDR2: MNHEY, SVGAGI. The CDR3 extends over 15 amino acids. DNA of the CDR3: TGTGCCAGCAGTTCAGGGATCTCCTATAATTCACCCCTCCACTTT. This sequence encodes CASSSGISYNSPLHF.

The chain uses TRBV7-2 and TRBJ2-5; 9 bases agree with TRBD2. The germline V gene has CDR1 SGHTA and CDR2 FQGNSA. The CDR3 runs to 15 residues. Losses at the gene ends were 4 bases for V and 5 bases for J; bases not matched to a gene: 8. The CDR3 DNA reads as TGTGCCAGCAGCTCCGCGGGGGGGCGCCGGGAGACCCAGTACTTC. Translating gives CASSSAGGRRETQYF.

This clone was seen a single time. V and J are TRBV7-2 and TRBJ2-5, with 7 bases lining up with TRBD1. The CDR3 consists of 14 residues. Germline CDR1 and CDR2: SGHTA and FQGNSA. J gave up 3 bases and V 5 bases, and 6 bases lay outside the gene matches. CDR3 coding DNA: TGTGCCAGCAGCGCTGACAGGGCGAAAGAGACCCAGTACTTC. Translation gives CASSADRAKETQYF.

This clone showed up just once. The gene calls are TRBV9 and TRBJ1-5; D call uncertain. Trimming shortened V by 0 bases and J by 4 bases, and 5 bases separated the two germline ends. The CDR3 contains 13 residues. The germline gives CDR1 SGDLS, CDR2 YYNGEE. The DNA of the CDR3 is TGTGCCAGCAGCGTAGATAGGAATCAGCCCCAGCATTTT. It codes for CASSVDRNQPQHF.

The rearrangement uses TRBV5-4 and TRBJ2-3, with a weak D call TRBD1 (5 bases). V lost 3 bases to trimming and J lost 4 bases, with 9 bases between them. The germline gives CDR1 SGHNT, CDR2 YYREEE (reference sequence). The CDR3 loop spans 13 amino acids. CDR3 loop: CASSWAGSDTQYF. Here the CDR3 DNA reads TGTGCCAGCAGCTGGGCAGGGTCAGATACGCAGTATTTT.

In this sample, this clone turned up once. This chain uses TRBV6-1 with TRBJ1-2; 7 bases map to TRBD1. Germline loops: CDR1 MNHNS, CDR2 SASEGT. Germline trimming cut 5 bases from V and 14 bases from J; bases unmatched to any gene: 8. This CDR3 region has 11 residues. The CDR3 DNA follows: TGTGCCAGCAGTTCGCCGGGACAGAGAACCTTC. This translates into CASSSPGQRTF.

This clone has a single count. The CDR3 here is CASSYSHRSYNSPLHF. The CDR3 nucleotides read TGTGCCAGCAGTTACTCCCACCGCTCCTATAATTCACCCCTCCACTTT. V and J are TRBV6-5 and TRBJ1-6, with D unclear. The germline gives CDR1 MNHEY, CDR2 SVGAGI. The CDR3 has 16 amino acids. V lost 0 bases and J 0 bases, leaving 6 bases between the germline ends.

V usage is TRBV4-3 and J usage is TRBJ2-7; D unresolved. Trimming shortened V by 1 base and J by 0 bases, and 10 bases separated the two germline ends. Germline V gene lookup returns CDR1 LGHNA and CDR2 YSLEER. The CDR3 runs to 15 residues. The CDR3 DNA is TGCGCCAGCAGCCAAGTGGAGACACGCTCCTACGAGCAGTACTTC. Its protein is CASSQVETRSYEQYF.

The CDR3 DNA follows: TGTGCCAGCAGCTTAGGGACAATCTTTTACGAGCAGTACTTC. Amino acid sequence: CASSLGTIFYEQYF. The chain uses TRBV5-4 and TRBJ2-7; D perhaps matches TRBD1 (6 bases). The CDR3 loop spans 14 amino acids. V lost 2 bases, J lost 4 bases, and 13 bases lay in between. Germline V gives CDR1 SGHNT, CDR2 YYREEE (reference sequence).

The V gene is TRBV7-2, the J gene TRBJ2-3, with 9 bases that match TRBD1. The germline CDR1 and CDR2 sequences are SGHTA and FQGNSA. Trimming took 5 bases from V and 5 from J; bases not matched to a gene: 5. The length of the CDR3 is 14 residues. In DNA, the CDR3 is TGTGCCAGCAGCATGGGGACAGGGCAAGATACGCAGTATTTT. Translated, it gives CASSMGTGQDTQYF. Together with reference TRBV7-2 and TRBJ2-3, the CDR3 gives the full variable domain: GAGVSQSPSNKVTEKGKDVELRCDPISGHTALYWYRQSLGQGLEFLIYFQGNSAPDKSGLPSDRFSAERTGGSVSTLTIQRTQQEDSAVYLCASSMGTGQDTQYFGPGTRLTVL.

Worth noting for this clone: Compared with germline, one end of the junction differs, possibly owing to a read error. The genes are TRBV7-7 and TRBJ1-3; TRBD1 might be the D (5 bases). Germline loops: CDR1 SSHAT, CDR2 FNYEAQ (reference sequence). The CDR3 extends over 15 amino acids. The CDR3 is CASSQGHNSGNTIYF. CDR3 in DNA: TGTGCTAGCAGCCAAGGACACAACTCTGGAAACACCATATATTTT. Using reference TRBV7-7 and TRBJ1-3 for the parts outside the CDR3, the full variable domain is GAGVSQSPRYKVTKRGQDVTLRCDPISSHATLYWYQQALGQGPEFLTYFNYEAQPDKSGLPSDRFSAERPEGSISTLTIQRTEQRDSAMYRCASSQGHNSGNTIYFGEGSWLTVV.

This rearrangement joins TRBV27 to TRBJ2-7, with D possibly called TRBD1 or TRBD2 (5 bases each). The V gene lost 8 bases and the J gene lost 5 bases, with 19 bases spanning the gap. Looked up from germline, CDR1 is MNHEY and CDR2 is SMNVEV (reference sequence). The CDR3 consists of 14 residues. CDR3 sequence reads: CASRPSGGGHEQYF. CDR3 nucleotides: TGTGCCAGCCGCCCGAGTGGGGGTGGCCACGAGCAGTACTTC.